This TCR beta chain was observed in a study of blood T cell repertoires in COVID-19. The overall study: The origin of the acute and convalescent COVID-19 samples was the United States, Italy and Spain.

Here immunoSEQ multiplex PCR was the method, and the copy in TCRdb shows in-frame clones only, minus some. The sample yields about 140,000 clones, roughly 81% seen once. The CDR3 length is 17 residues. Trimming shortened V by 4 bases and J by 4 bases, and 20 bases separated the two germline ends. Germline CDR1 is KGHDR and CDR2 is SFDVKD. V gene TRBV24-1 combines with J gene TRBJ2-3; D remains unclear. Sequencing input: PBMCs or T cells enriched from blood (not recorded which). The source of this sequence is a woman in her forties or fifties with acute COVID-19. CDR3: CATSDQDWVMISDTQYF. CDR3 nucleotide sequence: TGTGCCACCAGTGACCAAGACTGGGTTATGATTTCAGATACGCAGTATTTT.